What follows are 6 T cell receptor beta chains derived from one specimen sequenced in a study of blood T cell repertoires in COVID-19. Repertoires were generated with immunoSEQ multiplex PCR, while TCRdb's copy carries only in-frame clones and drops some. The table lists roughly 70,000 clones, roughly four fifths of them singletons. Material for sequencing was peripheral blood. The receptors were sampled from a woman aged 60-75 years with acute or convalescent COVID-19.

This chain connects TRBV5-1 to TRBJ2-5; D is perhaps TRBD2 (6 bases). The germline V gene encodes CDR1 SGHRS and CDR2 YFSETQ. The CDR3 is made up of 14 amino acids. With 0 bases removed from V and 7 bases from J, the gap between germline ends came to 13 bases. The CDR3 loop is CASSLEYRRGTQYF. The CDR3 bases are TGCGCCAGCAGCTTGGAGTACCGGAGGGGGACCCAGTACTTC.

The chain has TRBV6-1 and TRBJ1-5; D not certain. Germline V CDR1 and CDR2: MNHNS, SASEGT. V lost 2 bases to trimming and J lost 2 bases, with 10 bases between them. The CDR3 sequence is 15 residues long. CDR3 nucleotides: TGTGCCAGCAGTGAATGGAGCGGGGGCAATCAGCCCCAGCATTTT. It encodes CASSEWSGGNQPQHF.

The J gene is TRBJ1-6, the V gene TRBV21-1. TRBV21-1 constitutes a pseudogene. The CDR3 loop spans 17 amino acids. CDR3 sequence: CASSPQTREMGTSPLHF. DNA for the CDR3: TGTGCCAGCAGCCCACAGACCCGGGAAATGGGCACTTCACCCCTCCACTTT.

As to this clone: A read error may produce the germline difference seen at one junction end. The chain couples TRBV6-5 to TRBJ2-7; 7 positions agree with TRBD1. Looked up from germline, CDR1 is MNHEY and CDR2 is SVGAGI. The CDR3 consists of 14 residues. The CDR3 reads CASSSRDSFYEKYF. In nucleotides, the CDR3 is TGTGCCAGCAGTTCCCGGGACAGCTTCTACGAGAAGTACTTC.

The V and J genes are TRBV2 and TRBJ1-6, with TRBD1 matching 8 bases. The CDR3 is 16 residues long. Per germline, CDR1 SNHLY and CDR2 FYNNEI. Trimming at V came to 6 bases and at J to 5 bases, leaving 9 bases not matched to a gene. The CDR3 is CASRRTGTGHNSPLHF. The CDR3 bases are TGTGCCAGCAGAAGAACCGGGACAGGACATAATTCACCCCTCCACTTT.

The V call is TRBV5-4, the J call TRBJ2-4; D might be TRBD2 (5 bases). Trimming left V 0 bases short and J 4 bases short, with 14 bases between. The CDR3 contains 16 residues. Germline-derived CDR1 and CDR2 are SGHNT and YYREEE (reference sequence). Here the CDR3 DNA reads TGTGCCAGCAGCTTGGTTAGGCCGGGGATTAAAAACATTCAGTACTTC. As protein: CASSLVRPGIKNIQYF.